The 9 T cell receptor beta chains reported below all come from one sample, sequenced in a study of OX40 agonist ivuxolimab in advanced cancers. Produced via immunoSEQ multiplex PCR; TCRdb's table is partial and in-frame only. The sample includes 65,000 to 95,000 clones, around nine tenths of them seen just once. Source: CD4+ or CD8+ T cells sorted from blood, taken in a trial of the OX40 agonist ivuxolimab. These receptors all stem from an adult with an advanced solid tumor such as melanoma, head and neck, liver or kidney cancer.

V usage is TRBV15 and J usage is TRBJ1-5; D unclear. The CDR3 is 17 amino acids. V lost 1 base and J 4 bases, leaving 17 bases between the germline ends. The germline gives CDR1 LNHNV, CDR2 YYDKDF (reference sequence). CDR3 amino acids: CATSRAYSPGSNQPQHF. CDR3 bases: TGTGCCACCAGCAGAGCTTATTCTCCGGGAAGTAATCAGCCCCAGCATTTT. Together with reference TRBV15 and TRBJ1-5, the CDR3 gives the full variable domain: DAMVIQNPRYQVTQFGKPVTLSCSQTLNHNVMYWYQQKSSQAPKLLFHYYDKDFNNEADTPDNFQSRRPNTSFCFLDIRSPGLGDTAMYLCATSRAYSPGSNQPQHFGDGTRLSIL.

CDR3 nucleotides: TGTGCCAGCAGTTACTCGAGGGGGCCGGGGAACACTGAAGCTTTCTTT. Amino acid sequence: CASSYSRGPGNTEAFF. This chain links TRBV6-5 with TRBJ1-1; 7 bases match TRBD1. Trimming removed 0 bases from V and 1 base from J; junction bases left unmatched: 5. The germline V gene encodes CDR1 MNHEY and CDR2 SVGAGI. The CDR3 is 16 amino acids.

CDR3 region: CSVEGREAFF. The CDR3 DNA follows: TGCAGCGTTGAAGGCAGAGAAGCTTTCTTT. This chain joins TRBV29-1 and TRBJ1-1; D unresolved. Trimming stripped 1 base from V and 8 bases from J, with 5 bases between. CDR3 length: 10 amino acids. Germline CDR1 SQVTM, CDR2 ANQGSEA.

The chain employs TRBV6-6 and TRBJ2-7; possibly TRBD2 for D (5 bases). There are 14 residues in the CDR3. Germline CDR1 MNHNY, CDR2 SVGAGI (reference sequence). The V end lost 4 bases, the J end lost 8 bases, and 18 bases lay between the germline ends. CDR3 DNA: TGTGCCAGCAGTTCCCCCGCAGGAGACGGGAAGCAGTACTTC. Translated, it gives CASSSPAGDGKQYF.

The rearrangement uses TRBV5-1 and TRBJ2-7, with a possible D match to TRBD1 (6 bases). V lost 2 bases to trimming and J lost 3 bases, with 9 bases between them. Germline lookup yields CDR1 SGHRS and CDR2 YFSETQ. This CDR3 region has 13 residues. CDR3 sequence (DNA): TGCGCCAGCAGCTTCACAGGGAGCTACGAGCAGTACTTC. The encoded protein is CASSFTGSYEQYF.

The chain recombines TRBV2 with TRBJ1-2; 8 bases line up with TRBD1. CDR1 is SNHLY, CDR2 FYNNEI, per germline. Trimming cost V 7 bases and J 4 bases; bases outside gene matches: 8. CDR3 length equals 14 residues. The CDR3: CASKMDREGYGYTF. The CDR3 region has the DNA TGTGCCAGCAAAATGGACAGGGAGGGCTATGGCTACACCTTC.

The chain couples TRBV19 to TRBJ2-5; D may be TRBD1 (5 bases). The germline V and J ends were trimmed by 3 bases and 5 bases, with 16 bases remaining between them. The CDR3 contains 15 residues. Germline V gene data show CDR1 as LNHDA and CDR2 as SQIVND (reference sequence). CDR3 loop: CASSISKGPGETQYF. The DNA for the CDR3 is TGTGCCAGTAGTATTTCGAAGGGGCCAGGGGAGACCCAGTACTTC. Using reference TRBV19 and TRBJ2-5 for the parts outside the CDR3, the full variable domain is DGGITQSPKYLFRKEGQNVTLSCEQNLNHDAMYWYRQDPGQGLRLIYYSQIVNDFQKGDIAEGYSVSREKKESFPLTVTSAQKNPTAFYLCASSISKGPGETQYFGPGTRLLVL.

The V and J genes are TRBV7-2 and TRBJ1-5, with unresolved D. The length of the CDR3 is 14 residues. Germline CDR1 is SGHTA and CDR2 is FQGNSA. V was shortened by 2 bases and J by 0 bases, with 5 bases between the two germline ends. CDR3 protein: CASSLYVSNQPQHF. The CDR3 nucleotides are TGTGCCAGCAGCTTATACGTTAGCAATCAGCCCCAGCATTTT.

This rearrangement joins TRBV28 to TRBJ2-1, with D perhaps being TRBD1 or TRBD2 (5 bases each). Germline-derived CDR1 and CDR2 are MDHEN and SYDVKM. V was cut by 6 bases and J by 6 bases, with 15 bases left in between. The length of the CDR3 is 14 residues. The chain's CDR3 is CASRAPRGLNEQFF. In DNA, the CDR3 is TGTGCCAGCAGAGCACCGAGGGGCCTCAATGAGCAGTTCTTC.